A selection of T cell receptor beta chains follows, all from one sample in a study of blood T cell repertoires in COVID-19. Data came from immunoSEQ multiplex PCR; TCRdb stores just in-frame clones and leaves some out. The profile shows 150,000 to 200,000 clones, more than 75% of them singletons. Sequencing was carried out using PBMCs or T cells enriched from blood (not recorded which). These receptors were collected from a human donor with acute COVID-19. The donor label of this sample is uncertain. Both conserved end residues are trimmed from each CDR3.

v_call: TRBV2; cdr3_aa: ASLVPGLATHNEQF
v_call: TRBV7-2; cdr3_aa: ASSPELGLAGANYEQY
v_call: TRBV7-2; cdr3_aa: ASSLGPGAYEQY
v_call: TRBV30; cdr3_aa: AWSVGLRNRESYGYT
v_call: TRBV15; cdr3_aa: ATSRERLRMETQY
v_call: TRBV11-2; cdr3_aa: ASSPLAGADYSYEQY
v_call: TRBV1; cdr3_aa: TSSQDLAGETQY
v_call: TRBV5-8; cdr3_aa: ASSLYDRSSYEQY
v_call: TRBV9; cdr3_aa: ASSAGPEGGKLF
v_call: TRBV5-5; cdr3_aa: ASSPPPQGAGEKLF
v_call: TRBV19; cdr3_aa: ASRETYSNQPQH
v_call: TRBV5-6; cdr3_aa: ASSFLSRPGGETEAF
v_call: TRBV9; cdr3_aa: ASSEGQGAPGNTIY
v_call: TRBV4-1; cdr3_aa: ASSPGGAGVQPQH
v_call: TRBV2; cdr3_aa: ARTGVNTEAF
v_call: TRBV5-4; cdr3_aa: ASSIRGTGELF
v_call: TRBV6-4; cdr3_aa: ASSDDIPGQSSYEQY
v_call: TRBV6-5; cdr3_aa: ASRFQSQGPYGYT
v_call: TRBV7-8; cdr3_aa: ASSLGLAGPYEQY
v_call: TRBV12-3/TRBV12-4; cdr3_aa: ASSPLVTRELF
v_call: TRBV11-2; cdr3_aa: ASSPPRGQGIVYQETQY
v_call: TRBV7-9; cdr3_aa: ASSLWGDVRADTQY
v_call: TRBV15; cdr3_aa: APRGDRVGPYNSPLH
v_call: TRBV4-1; cdr3_aa: ASSPFGGAGDTQY
v_call: TRBV10-3; cdr3_aa: AIRLAGTYEQY
v_call: TRBV6-5; cdr3_aa: ASSSGYNQPQH
v_call: TRBV7-6; cdr3_aa: ASSLIHGGNTEAF
v_call: TRBV6-8; cdr3_aa: ASISLSYEQY
v_call: TRBV5-4; cdr3_aa: ASSLSAGDDEQF
v_call: TRBV12-5; cdr3_aa: ASASTVPNPGQY
v_call: TRBV7-2; cdr3_aa: ASSAAGAGNTIY
v_call: TRBV5-4; cdr3_aa: ASSPGTLNTGELF
v_call: TRBV15; cdr3_aa: ATSEGAYGYT
v_call: TRBV20-1; cdr3_aa: SASRSGEKLF
v_call: TRBV6-5; cdr3_aa: ASSYGTGQAEAF
v_call: TRBV14; cdr3_aa: ASSQDAYTEAF
v_call: TRBV18; cdr3_aa: ASSAGTSAHPDTQY
v_call: TRBV7-9; cdr3_aa: ASSRWTTVGTGTLH
v_call: TRBV25-1; cdr3_aa: ASSYSSGANVLT
v_call: TRBV10-2; cdr3_aa: ASSDSQWRI
v_call: TRBV4-3; cdr3_aa: ASSPSWDRVNEQF
v_call: TRBV13; cdr3_aa: ASSLTATGKRETQY
v_call: TRBV9; cdr3_aa: ASSPHRDRGSYEQY
v_call: TRBV25-1; cdr3_aa: ASSGTGVHEQY
v_call: TRBV3-1/TRBV3-2; cdr3_aa: ASSPHSKFRGRYQETQY
v_call: TRBV7-9; cdr3_aa: ASSLAEGFGEKLF
v_call: TRBV7-3; cdr3_aa: ASSLSPAGGYNEQF
v_call: TRBV3-1/TRBV3-2; cdr3_aa: ASSRTGDQPQH